The 19 T cell receptor beta chains listed next were all sequenced from one sample in a study of vaccination effects on CD4 cells after COVID-19. Antigen-specific CD4+ T cells expanded by the ViraFEST assay with viral peptide pools were then sequenced. Scientists isolated CD4+ T cells after a roughly nine-day culture period ended. People in the vaccine group had not been infected with SARS-CoV-2 before, and their nucleocapsid antibodies were negative. These TCRs are of unknown antigen specificity. Here immunoSEQ multiplex PCR was the method, and the copy in TCRdb shows in-frame clones only, minus some. Of roughly 65,000 clones listed, around 77% are singletons. The sample was CD4+ T cells from PBMCs cultured with HCoV-NL63 spike peptides, taken before COVID-19 vaccination. These receptors were collected from a human donor who received a COVID-19 vaccine.

This clone was observed once. This chain joins TRBV9 and TRBJ2-3, with D possibly matching TRBD1 (6 bases). This CDR3 region has 14 residues. V was cut by 2 bases and J by 6 bases, with 13 bases left in between. Germline V gene lookup returns CDR1 SGDLS and CDR2 YYNGEE. In nucleotides, the CDR3 is TGTGCCAGCAGCGTTACAGGGTGGCGGGATACGCAGTATTTT. Protein sequence: CASSVTGWRDTQYF.

The V gene is TRBV3-1 (or the pseudogene TRBV3-2), the J gene TRBJ2-7; D is unclear. The germline V gene encodes CDR1 LGHDT and CDR2 YNNKEL (reference sequence). Trimming removed 4 bases at V and 1 base at J, with 17 bases between. This CDR3 has 16 amino acids. The CDR3 protein is CASSPAGPLASYEQYV. DNA of the CDR3: TGTGCCAGCAGCCCGGCAGGCCCCTTGGCTTCCTACGAGCAGTACGTC.

This clone was seen more than once but under ten times. The V call is TRBV7-8, the J call TRBJ1-3; D uncertain. The CDR3 loop spans 16 amino acids. Germline CDR1 SGHVS, CDR2 FQNEAQ. V lost 8 bases to trimming and J lost 2 bases, with 19 bases between them. The CDR3 DNA reads as TGTGCCAGCCTACCGACTGGGCAATTGACTGGAAACACCATATATTTT. Its translation is CASLPTGQLTGNTIYF.

The CDR3 loop is CASSSGTSTDTQYF. In nucleotides, the CDR3 is TGCGCCAGCAGCTCCGGGACTAGTACAGATACGCAGTATTTT. V gene TRBV5-1 combines with J gene TRBJ2-3; 8 nucleotides line up with TRBD2. After removal of 3 bases from V and 3 bases from J, the junction contained 3 bases not matched to a gene. CDR3 size: 14 residues. CDR1 and CDR2 from the germline V gene are SGHRS and YFSETQ.

The V call is TRBV5-1, the J call TRBJ1-2, with 11 nucleotides matching TRBD1. J gave up 8 bases and V 4 bases, and 7 bases lay outside the gene matches. This CDR3 is built from 14 residues. Looked up from germline, CDR1 is SGHRS and CDR2 is YFSETQ. The CDR3 loop reads CASSLDRGQLGYTF. The CDR3 nucleotides read TGCGCCAGCAGCCTGGACAGGGGGCAGTTGGGCTACACCTTC. Together with reference TRBV5-1 and TRBJ1-2, the CDR3 gives the full variable domain: KAGVTQTPRYLIKTRGQQVTLSCSPISGHRSVSWYQQTPGQGLQFLFEYFSETQRNKGNFPGRFSGRQFSNSRSEMNVSTLELGDSALYLCASSLDRGQLGYTFGSGTRLTVV.

J is TRBJ2-1 and V is TRBV9; maybe TRBD2 (5 bases). The CDR3 runs to 14 residues. Trimming stripped 5 bases from V and 1 base from J, with 10 bases between. In germline, CDR1 is SGDLS, CDR2 YYNGEE. Written as DNA, the CDR3 is TGTGCCAGCAGTTGGACTTCGTCCTACAATGAGCAGTTCTTC. This encodes CASSWTSSYNEQFF.

CDR3: CAWSNRENEKLFF. The DNA of the CDR3 is TGTGCCTGGAGCAACCGGGAAAATGAAAAACTGTTTTTT. V and J are TRBV30 and TRBJ1-4; D remains ambiguous. The germline V gene has CDR1 GTSNPN and CDR2 SVGIG (reference sequence). The CDR3 loop spans 13 amino acids. The V gene lost 3 bases and the J gene lost 5 bases, with 10 bases spanning the gap.

This clone was seen only a few times. The V and J genes are TRBV2 and TRBJ1-1; D remains ambiguous. This CDR3 comprises 13 residues. Trimming pared 2 bases from V and 4 bases from J, leaving 8 bases between. Germline V gene data show CDR1 as SNHLY and CDR2 as FYNNEI. CDR3 in amino acids: CASSESIGTEAFF. The CDR3 region has the DNA TGTGCCAGCAGTGAATCAATTGGCACTGAAGCTTTCTTT.

V and J are TRBV6-4 and TRBJ2-3; a possible D gene is TRBD2 (6 bases). Trimming cost V 0 bases and J 1 base, with 11 bases left between them. This CDR3 has 16 amino acids. The germline V gene has CDR1 MRHNA and CDR2 SNTAGT. CDR3 in DNA: TGTGCCAGCAGTGACTCGTTGGGGGGAGGCACAGATACGCAGTATTTT. Translating gives CASSDSLGGGTDTQYF.

This clone was counted a single time. J is TRBJ1-5 and V is TRBV3-1 (or the pseudogene TRBV3-2); D gene ambiguous. The germline gives CDR1 LGHDT, CDR2 YNNKEL (reference sequence). V dropped 0 bases and J dropped 5 bases, with 8 bases sitting between them. This CDR3 region has 14 residues. CDR3 loop: CASSQDQSHQPQHF. For the CDR3, the DNA is TGTGCCAGCAGCCAAGATCAGAGCCATCAGCCCCAGCATTTT.

The rearrangement links TRBV25-1 to TRBJ1-4; D may be TRBD1 (5 bases). This CDR3 spans 15 amino acids. Trimming removed 2 bases from V and 6 bases from J, with 13 bases in between. CDR1 is MGHDK, CDR2 SYGVNS, per germline. CDR3 DNA: TGTGCCAGCAGTGAAATGGGAAGAGGGGATGAAAAACTGTTTTTT. Translated: CASSEMGRGDEKLFF.

This chain connects TRBV3-1 (or the pseudogene TRBV3-2) to TRBJ2-5; 12 bases match TRBD2. CDR1 is LGHDT, CDR2 YNNKEL, per germline (reference sequence). The CDR3 extends over 15 amino acids. V was clipped by 3 bases and J by 3 bases; unmatched bases: 2. The CDR3: CASSQWTSGEETQYF. For the CDR3, the DNA is TGTGCCAGCAGCCAGTGGACTAGCGGGGAAGAGACCCAGTACTTC.

CDR3 nucleotides: TGTGCCAGCAGCCAAGCGGACAGAAGTGGTTATTCACCCCTCCACTTT. Residues: CASSQADRSGYSPLHF. The chain couples TRBV14 to TRBJ1-6, with D perhaps matching TRBD1 (6 bases). Trimming took 1 base from V and 8 from J, leaving 15 bases between them. The length of the CDR3 is 16 residues. Looked up from germline, CDR1 is SGHDN and CDR2 is FVKESK.

The genes are TRBV6-1 and TRBJ2-7; D uncertain. This CDR3 region has 15 residues. Trimming removed 2 bases from V and 4 bases from J, with 15 bases in between. The V gene's germline CDR1 is MNHNS and CDR2 SASEGT. CDR3 loop: CASSEFWNPSYEQYV. The DNA of the CDR3 is TGTGCCAGCAGTGAATTTTGGAATCCCTCGTACGAGCAGTACGTC.

By share of the sample, this clone is medium-sized. The CDR3 loop is CASSRGSNSNQPQHF. The CDR3 DNA follows: TGTGCCAGCTCTCGCGGCAGCAATAGCAATCAGCCCCAGCATTTT. The chain couples TRBV18 to TRBJ1-5; D is undetermined. This CDR3 has 15 residues. Germline-derived CDR1 and CDR2 are KGHSH and LQKENI. Trimming removed 6 bases from V and 0 bases from J, with 12 bases in between.

V and J are TRBV5-5 and TRBJ1-4; 9 bases are shared with TRBD1. Trimming cost V 3 bases and J 2 bases; bases outside gene matches: 14. The length of the CDR3 is 19 residues. The germline V gene has CDR1 SGHKS and CDR2 YYEKEE (reference sequence). DNA for the CDR3: TGTGCCAGCAGCTCGGATGAGGGGACAGGGATTACGACTAATGAAAAACTGTTTTTT. Encoded protein: CASSSDEGTGITTNEKLFF.

The J gene is TRBJ1-2, the V gene TRBV30; no reliable D call. Germline-derived CDR1 and CDR2 are GTSNPN and SVGIG (reference sequence). The CDR3 has 13 residues. Trimming removed 4 bases from V and 7 bases from J, with 16 bases in between. This CDR3 reads CAWTRATPFGYTF. The DNA for the CDR3 is TGTGCCTGGACGAGAGCTACCCCCTTTGGCTACACCTTC.

The gene calls are TRBV2 and TRBJ2-1; 8 nucleotides agree with TRBD2. The germline V gene has CDR1 SNHLY and CDR2 FYNNEI. CDR3 length: 15 amino acids. Losses at the gene ends were 11 bases for V and 3 bases for J; bases not matched to a gene: 12. DNA of the CDR3: TGTGCCGGATCCTTAACGGGGGGGGACTACAATGAGCAGTTCTTC. Amino acid sequence: CAGSLTGGDYNEQFF.

The chain carries TRBV27 and TRBJ2-1, with 8 bases that match TRBD2. The germline CDR1 and CDR2 sequences are MNHEY and SMNVEV (reference sequence). The V and J ends lost 5 bases and 6 bases, in that order; junction bases with no gene match: 12. CDR3 length equals 16 residues. CDR3 nucleotides: TGTGCCAGCAGTCTCCGGGCCGAGCGGGGGCCCAATGAGCAGTTCTTC. Protein product: CASSLRAERGPNEQFF.